The next 19 T cell receptor beta chains were all read from a single sample in a study of blood T cell repertoires in COVID-19. Clones were read by immunoSEQ multiplex PCR, and TCRdb kept only the in-frame ones, dropping some. The sample yields just over 300,000 clones, 85% to 90% seen once. Source material: peripheral blood. These receptors all come from a woman aged 30 to 39 with COVID-19, enrolled during active disease.

The chain is built from TRBV28 and TRBJ2-5, with 7 nucleotides matching TRBD1. The germline CDR1 and CDR2 sequences are MDHEN and SYDVKM. With V trimmed by 1 base and J by 5 bases, 4 bases remained unmatched. The CDR3 contains 14 residues. The CDR3: CASSLYRRGETQYF. CDR3 nucleotides: TGTGCCAGCAGTTTATACCGCAGGGGGGAGACCCAGTACTTC. Using reference TRBV28 and TRBJ2-5 for the parts outside the CDR3, the full variable domain is DVKVTQSSRYLVKRTGEKVFLECVQDMDHENMFWYRQDPGLGLRLIYFSYDVKMKEKGDIPEGYSVSREKKERFSLILESASTNQTSMYLCASSLYRRGETQYFGPGTRLLVL.

The chain has TRBV6-6 and TRBJ2-6; TRBD2 agrees at 13 bases. Germline V lookup: CDR1 MNHNY, CDR2 SVGAGI (reference sequence). This CDR3 contains 20 residues. V shed 6 bases and J 4 bases; nucleotides not matched to a gene: 15. CDR3 coding DNA: TGTGCCAGCAGCGCTCTTGATACTAGCGGGGGGGCGTACGGGGCCAACGTCCTGACTTTC. Amino acid sequence: CASSALDTSGGAYGANVLTF.

The genes are TRBV27 and TRBJ2-1, with 9 nucleotides matching TRBD1. CDR3 length: 11 residues. Germline values: CDR1 MNHEY, CDR2 SMNVEV (reference sequence). The J segment lost 15 bases and the V segment lost 7 bases, leaving 7 bases of the junction unmatched. CDR3 sequence (DNA): TGTGCCAGCACCCTCGGACAGGGGTGGTTCTTC. Translated: CASTLGQGWFF.

V gene TRBV28 combines with J gene TRBJ1-5, with D perhaps matching TRBD1 (5 bases). Trimming shortened V by 6 bases and J by 0 bases, and 15 bases separated the two germline ends. The CDR3 runs 16 residues. Germline V gene sequence: CDR1 MDHEN, CDR2 SYDVKM. CDR3 sequence (DNA): TGTGCCAGCAGGTCCCGGGGGGTTTATAGCAATCAGCCCCAGCATTTT. Protein product: CASRSRGVYSNQPQHF.

The chain is built from TRBV7-9 and TRBJ2-2; tentatively, D is TRBD1 (6 bases). V lost 3 bases, J lost 4 bases, and 21 bases lay in between. The CDR3 consists of 18 residues. Germline V gene data show CDR1 as SEHNR and CDR2 as FQNEAQ (reference sequence). This CDR3 reads CASSFNPWGPHGTGELFF. The CDR3 DNA reads TGTGCCAGCAGCTTTAACCCCTGGGGGCCGCATGGCACCGGGGAGCTGTTTTTT.

This chain joins TRBV9 and TRBJ1-1; 9 nucleotides line up with TRBD1. J gave up 5 bases and V 2 bases, and 10 bases lay outside the gene matches. CDR1 is SGDLS and CDR2 is YYNGEE in the germline V gene. The length of the CDR3 is 16 residues. This CDR3 reads CASSVTGGSLGTEAFF. CDR3 nucleotide sequence: TGTGCCAGCAGCGTCACAGGGGGCTCTTTAGGAACTGAAGCTTTCTTT.

The CDR3, as DNA: TGCAGTGCTAGTACCGGGGGGACTAGCGAGGGTGAGACCCAGTACTTC. Amino acid sequence: CSASTGGTSEGETQYF. J is TRBJ2-5 and V is TRBV20-1; 10 nucleotides line up with TRBD2. The CDR3 spans 16 residues. Germline CDR1 DFQATT, CDR2 SNEGSKA (reference sequence). The J segment lost 5 bases and the V segment lost 3 bases, leaving 12 bases of the junction unmatched.

The chain combines TRBV28 with TRBJ1-2; D not resolved. Germline V CDR1 and CDR2: MDHEN, SYDVKM. Trimming took off 4 bases at V and 2 bases at J, with 8 bases between the two ends. The CDR3 runs 13 residues. In DNA form, the CDR3 reads TGTGCCAGCAGTTATGGCGGAAACTATGGCTACACCTTC. Translation: CASSYGGNYGYTF.

Remarks on this clone: The junction does not match germline at one end; this may be a read error. V gene TRBV27 combines with J gene TRBJ1-1; a possible D gene is TRBD1 (5 bases). CDR3 length: 15 residues. Germline V gives CDR1 MNHEY, CDR2 SMNVEV (reference sequence). This chain's CDR3 is CASSLSGLTNTEAFF. The CDR3 DNA reads TGTGCCAGCAGTCTATCGGGACTGACGAACACTGAAGCTTTCTTT.

This clone was detected once. The chain combines TRBV6-2 or TRBV6-3 with TRBJ1-1; TRBD1 aligns across 7 bases. Germline trimming cut 5 bases from V and 3 bases from J; bases unmatched to any gene: 9. CDR1 is MNHEY and CDR2 is SVGEGT in the germline V gene. This CDR3 has 15 residues. The CDR3 region is CASSRPGQRYTEAFF. The CDR3 DNA is TGTGCCAGCAGTAGGCCGGGACAGCGATACACTGAAGCTTTCTTT.

This chain uses TRBV4-1 with TRBJ1-6, with D hard to call. Germline V gene lookup returns CDR1 MGHRA and CDR2 YSYEKL. The CDR3 extends over 17 amino acids. The ends were cut back, 3 bases at V and 0 bases at J, with 12 bases in the middle. The CDR3 protein is CASSHGDGSSYNSPLHF. CDR3 DNA: TGCGCCAGCAGCCATGGCGACGGGAGCTCCTATAATTCACCCCTCCACTTT.

The rearrangement links TRBV4-2 to TRBJ2-3, with 8 bases aligning to TRBD2. This CDR3 region has 17 residues. The V gene's germline CDR1 is LGHNA and CDR2 YNFKEQ. The ends lost 0 bases at V and 1 base at J; junction bases unmatched: 6. The CDR3 DNA reads TGTGCCAGCAGCCAAGATGGTCACGGGGGGGGCACAGATACGCAGTATTTT. Protein: CASSQDGHGGGTDTQYF.

This chain links TRBV9 with TRBJ1-5, with 7 bases lining up with TRBD1. J was trimmed by 7 bases and V by 0 bases; bases with no gene match: 4. There are 14 residues in the CDR3. Germline V CDR1 and CDR2: SGDLS, YYNGEE. CDR3 region: CASSVEAGGQPQHF. The CDR3 DNA reads as TGTGCCAGCAGCGTAGAGGCAGGGGGGCAGCCCCAGCATTTT.

This chain connects TRBV3-1 (or the pseudogene TRBV3-2) to TRBJ1-4; 10 nucleotides align to TRBD1. Germline V gives CDR1 LGHDT, CDR2 YNNKEL (reference sequence). The V segment lost 3 bases and the J segment 6 bases; nucleotides outside the gene matches: 16. The CDR3 is made up of 19 amino acids. The DNA of the CDR3 is TGTGCCAGCAGCCAGGTGCAATCCGCGACAGGGGGCTTTGATGAAAAACTGTTTTTT. Its translation: CASSQVQSATGGFDEKLFF.

The V gene is TRBV6-1, the J gene TRBJ2-7; 11 nucleotides line up with TRBD1. With 1 base clipped from V and 3 bases from J, the junction kept 2 bases outside the gene matches. The CDR3 contains 15 residues. CDR1 and CDR2 from the germline V gene are MNHNS and SASEGT. The CDR3 bases are TGTGCCAGCAGTGAAGTAGGGACAGGGGGCTACGAGCAGTACTTC. Translated: CASSEVGTGGYEQYF.

The CDR3 region is CASSQIVKGPTEAFF. Here the CDR3 DNA reads TGTGCCAGCAGCCAAATCGTGAAGGGGCCGACTGAAGCTTTCTTT. This chain uses TRBV16 with TRBJ1-1, with D perhaps TRBD1 (5 bases). There are 15 residues in the CDR3. Germline lookup yields CDR1 KGHSY and CDR2 FQNENV. Trimming left V 2 bases short and J 5 bases short, with 15 bases between. The complete variable domain, with remaining parts taken from reference TRBV16 and TRBJ1-1, reads GEEVAQTPKHLVRGEGQKAKLYCAPIKGHSYVFWYQQVLKNEFKFLISFQNENVFDETGMPKERFSAKCLPNSPCSLEIQATKLEDSAVYFCASSQIVKGPTEAFFGQGTRLTVV.

The sample holds one count of this clone. The chain uses TRBV11-3 and TRBJ2-7; 9 bases map to TRBD1. The CDR3 is 15 residues long. Germline CDR1 reads SGHNT; CDR2 reads YENEEA. The V gene end was trimmed by 1 base and the J gene end by 5 bases; junction bases not matched to a gene: 6. CDR3 coding DNA: TGTGCCAGCAGCTTAGGGACAGGGGTTGAACACGAGCAGTACTTC. Its translation is CASSLGTGVEHEQYF.

The CDR3 bases are TGTGCCAGCAGCTTAGGGACGGGGAGCCCGAACACTGAAGCTTTCTTT. It codes for CASSLGTGSPNTEAFF. The V gene is TRBV11-2, the J gene TRBJ1-1; no reliable D call. CDR3 length: 16 residues. V lost 1 base to trimming and J lost 1 base, with 13 bases between them. Germline V CDR1 and CDR2: SGHAT, FQNNGV.

The CDR3 DNA reads TGTGCCAGCAGCTTAGCAGGACAGGGACATTATACGCAGTATTTT. It encodes CASSLAGQGHYTQYF. The chain couples TRBV11-3 to TRBJ2-3; 8 positions agree with TRBD1. CDR3 size: 15 residues. J lost 7 bases, V lost 1 base, and 7 bases had no gene match. Germline assignment: CDR1 SGHNT and CDR2 YENEEA. Full variable domain (remainder filled in from reference TRBV11-3 and TRBJ2-3): EAGVVQSPRYKIIEKKQPVAFWCNPISGHNTLYWYLQNLGQGPELLIRYENEEAVDDSQLPKDRFSAERLKGVDSTLKIQPAELGDSAVYLCASSLAGQGHYTQYFGPGTRLTVL.